One sample yielded the 9 T cell receptor beta chains listed below, sequenced in a study of blood T cells in healthy people across ages. The second PCR ran roughly 6 to 12 cycles with a sample-barcoded 5' primer and J-beta primers. TCRdb reprocessed the 5' RACE reads with MiXCR, giving one entry per CDR3 protein. The sample holds about 700,000 distinct CDR3 sequences, around 32% seen once. The sample comprised blood. The receptors derive from a woman aged 80 or over in good health.

This clonotype has a count of ten or more. This chain links TRBV6-5 with TRBJ2-2, with D perhaps given as TRBD1 or TRBD2 (5 bases each). The CDR3 spans 16 residues. Trimming pared 4 bases from V and 2 bases from J, leaving 14 bases between. Germline CDR1 is MNHEY and CDR2 is SVGAGI. CDR3 nucleotides: TGTGCCAGCAGTTTTTCTACCGGGACCAACACCGGGGAGCTGTTTTTT. This gives the protein CASSFSTGTNTGELFF.

This clonotype occurred a few times. J is TRBJ1-5 and V is TRBV6-2 or TRBV6-3, with D possibly being TRBD1 (5 bases). This CDR3 is built from 15 residues. Between the trimmed V and J ends, which lost 4 bases and 7 bases, there was a span of 17 bases. Germline loops: CDR1 MNHEY, CDR2 SVGEGT. The chain's CDR3 is CASSLDTPVGQPQHF. CDR3 in DNA: TGTGCCAGCAGTTTGGACACGCCGGTGGGGCAGCCCCAGCATTTT.

Note on this clonotype: This clone may be a read error of a much larger clone one base away. The chain links TRBV28 to TRBJ2-1; TRBD2 matches at 9 bases. In germline, CDR1 is MDHEN, CDR2 SYDVKM. There are 14 residues in the CDR3. CDR3 DNA sequence: TGTGCCAGCAATTTATCGGCGGGGGGGCCCTATCAGTTCTTC. It specifies CASNLSAGGPYQFF.

V is TRBV20-1 and J is TRBJ2-1, with TRBD1 as a possible D gene (5 bases). V was shortened by 1 base and J by 4 bases, with 14 bases between the two germline ends. CDR1 is DFQATT and CDR2 is SNEGSKA in the germline V gene (reference sequence). The CDR3 spans 15 residues. CDR3: CSARGQGTRYNEQFF. For the CDR3, the DNA is TGCAGTGCTAGAGGCCAGGGTACGAGATACAATGAGCAGTTCTTC.

A few counts support this clonotype. This may come from a read error, since a much larger clone is one base off. V is TRBV20-1 and J is TRBJ2-6; possible D gene TRBD1, 6 bases. Germline CDR1 DFQATT, CDR2 SNEGSKA (reference sequence). CDR3 size: 17 residues. CDR3 region: CSARFSQGSSGANALTF. As DNA, the CDR3 is TGCAGTGCTAGATTCAGTCAGGGGAGCTCTGGGGCCAACGCCCTGACTTTC.

This chain uses TRBV9 with TRBJ1-1, with 8 bases fitting TRBD1. CDR1 is SGDLS, CDR2 YYNGEE, per germline. The CDR3 length is 14 residues. With 2 bases clipped from V and 5 bases from J, the junction kept 5 bases outside the gene matches. The CDR3 spells CASSVGQEATEAFF. DNA of the CDR3: TGTGCCAGCAGCGTGGGACAGGAGGCTACTGAAGCTTTCTTT.

The chain employs TRBV7-9 and TRBJ1-1; maybe TRBD1 (6 bases). Germline CDR1 SEHNR, CDR2 FQNEAQ (reference sequence). Trimming stripped 5 bases from V and 1 base from J, with 11 bases between. This CDR3 is 14 amino acids long. CDR3 DNA sequence: TGTGCCAGCAGCAAAACAGGGTCGAACACTGAAGCTTTCTTT. This gives the protein CASSKTGSNTEAFF.

This clonotype was detected ten times or more. The chain employs TRBV20-1 and TRBJ2-3; D gene unclear. With 1 base removed from V and 0 bases from J, the gap between germline ends came to 5 bases. This CDR3 has 13 residues. Germline CDR1 DFQATT, CDR2 SNEGSKA (reference sequence). The CDR3 DNA is TGCAGTGCTAGAGGGGTTAGCACAGATACGCAGTATTTT. Translation gives CSARGVSTDTQYF.

This clonotype was seen at least ten times. The gene calls are TRBV9 and TRBJ1-6; D not certain. This CDR3 region has 12 residues. CDR1 is SGDLS and CDR2 is YYNGEE in the germline V gene. The germline V and J ends were trimmed by 3 bases and 16 bases, with 14 bases remaining between them. CDR3 sequence reads: CASSGQQPWLHF. CDR3 DNA sequence: TGTGCCAGCAGCGGACAACAGCCATGGCTCCACTTT.